This section outlines one TCR beta chain sequence together with its context. This sample includes further DNA sequences coding for the same CDR3. Per the original data handling: Estimation of nucleated cell counts relied on the amplification of reference gene primers. TCRdb's copy holds only in-frame clones and misses some; the assay was immunoSEQ multiplex PCR. V and J calls and clone size come straight from that table; D and trimming were deduced from the DNA. Among more than 250,000 clones listed, about 82% were seen once. The sample belongs to a study of blood T cell repertoires in COVID-19. Overall study: Whether acute or convalescent, the COVID-19 samples came from the United States, Italy and Spain. T cells, B-cell-depleted T cells, or PBMCs provided the cDNA or gDNA that served as material.

From germline, CDR1 is SGHRS and CDR2 YFSETQ. This CDR3 is built from 15 residues. The junction had 1 base not matched to a gene; V was cut back by 2 bases and J by 1 base. The specimen sequenced was peripheral blood. The origin of this receptor is a man aged 45-65 years with active or convalescent COVID-19. The chain is built from TRBV5-1 and TRBJ2-3, with TRBD1 matching 10 bases. The CDR3 region has the DNA TGCGCCAGCAGCTTAGGACAGGGGGGCACAGATACGCAGTATTTT. Protein product: CASSLGQGGTDTQYF.